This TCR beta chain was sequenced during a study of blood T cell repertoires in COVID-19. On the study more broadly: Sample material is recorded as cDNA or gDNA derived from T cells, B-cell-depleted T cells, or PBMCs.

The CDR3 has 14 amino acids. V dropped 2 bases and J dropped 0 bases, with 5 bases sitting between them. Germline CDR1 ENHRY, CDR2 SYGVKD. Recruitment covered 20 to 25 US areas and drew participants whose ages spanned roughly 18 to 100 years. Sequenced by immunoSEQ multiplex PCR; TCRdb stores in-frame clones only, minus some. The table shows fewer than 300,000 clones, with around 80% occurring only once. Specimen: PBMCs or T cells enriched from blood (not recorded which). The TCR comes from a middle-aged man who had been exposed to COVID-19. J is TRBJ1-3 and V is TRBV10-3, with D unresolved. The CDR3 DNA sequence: TGTGCCATCAGTGAGCAGTACTCTGGAAACACCATATATTTT. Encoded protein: CAISEQYSGNTIYF.